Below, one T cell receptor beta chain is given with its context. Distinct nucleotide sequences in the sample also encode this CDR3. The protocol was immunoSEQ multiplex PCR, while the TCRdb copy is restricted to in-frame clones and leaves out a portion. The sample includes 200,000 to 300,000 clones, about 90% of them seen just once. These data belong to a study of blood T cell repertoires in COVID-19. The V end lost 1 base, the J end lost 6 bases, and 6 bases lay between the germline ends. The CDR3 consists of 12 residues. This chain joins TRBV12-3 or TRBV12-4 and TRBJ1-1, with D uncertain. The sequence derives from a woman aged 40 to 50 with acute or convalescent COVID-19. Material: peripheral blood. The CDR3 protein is CASSLGGPEAFF. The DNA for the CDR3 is TGTGCCAGCAGTTTAGGAGGTCCTGAAGCTTTCTTT.